In its sample, the clone carrying this T cell receptor (beta chain) was seen once. Antigen unknown. These data belong to a study of T cell responses to AZD1222 COVID-19 vaccine. General observations from the study: Targeting of unmutated variant regions was reportedly seen in nearly half of spike-specific TCRs.

Profiled with immunoSEQ multiplex PCR; TCRdb holds only in-frame clones, not every one. The sample consists of about 81,000 clones, approximately 83% of them appearing once. The study pooled second doses at about 4 or about 12 weeks. The CDR3 contains 16 residues. Germline V gene sequence: CDR1 MNHEY, CDR2 SMNVEV (reference sequence). V was trimmed by 5 bases and J by 2 bases, leaving 18 bases between them. The V and J genes are TRBV27 and TRBJ1-2; TRBD1 is a possible D gene (5 bases). Sequenced material: peripheral blood, taken 28 days after the second AZD1222 dose. The receptor was isolated from an adult who received the AZD1222 COVID-19 vaccine. The CDR3: CASSLSFPAGNYGYTF. For the CDR3, the DNA is TGTGCCAGCAGTCTTTCATTCCCGGCAGGGAACTATGGCTACACCTTC.